A single sample is the source of the 27 T cell receptor beta chains below, sequenced in a study of cytomegalovirus exposure and HLA in healthy donors. 60 Vbeta and 13 Jbeta primers were used in PCR. Sequencing was performed with immunoSEQ multiplex PCR; in TCRdb, only in-frame clones are kept and a portion is missing. The data show 60,000 to 80,000 clones, with about 77% seen just once and 5.4% held by the top ten. Sequencing was carried out using PBMCs. These TCRs come from a woman aged 25 to 45 in good health and CMV-seronegative.

V gene TRBV30 combines with J gene TRBJ2-7; D ambiguous. The germline gives CDR1 GTSNPN, CDR2 SVGIG (reference sequence). Trimming stripped 2 bases from V and 4 bases from J, with 6 bases between. The CDR3 spans 11 residues. For the CDR3, the DNA is TGTGCCTGGAGTAGTAGTTACGAGCAGTACTTC. Translating gives CAWSSSYEQYF.

J is TRBJ2-7 and V is TRBV6-1, with 9 bases matching TRBD1. J lost 4 bases, V lost 4 bases, and 8 bases had no gene match. Germline V lookup: CDR1 MNHNS, CDR2 SASEGT. CDR3 length: 15 residues. CDR3: CASSVGTGTRYEQYF. The CDR3 DNA is TGTGCCAGCAGTGTGGGGACAGGGACCAGGTACGAGCAGTACTTC.

The chain recombines TRBV5-6 with TRBJ2-7, with D possibly matching TRBD2 (6 bases). This CDR3 comprises 14 residues. Germline lookup yields CDR1 SGHDT and CDR2 YYEEEE. Deletions cut 0 bases from V and 3 bases from J, with 10 bases between. CDR3 DNA sequence: TGTGCCAGCAGCTTGGAGTTGCGGGGCTACGAGCAGTACGTC. Protein product: CASSLELRGYEQYV.

The count of this clone is one. The chain uses TRBV27 and TRBJ1-1, with 7 positions matching TRBD1. V shed 6 bases and J 11 bases; nucleotides not matched to a gene: 9. The length of the CDR3 is 12 residues. Germline V CDR1 and CDR2: MNHEY, SMNVEV (reference sequence). CDR3 residues: CASRRSGTEAFF. The CDR3, as DNA: TGTGCCAGCAGGAGATCCGGGACAGAGGCTTTCTTT.

V and J are TRBV4-3 and TRBJ1-5, with 7 bases lining up with TRBD1. The CDR3 extends over 16 amino acids. Germline V gene sequence: CDR1 LGHNA, CDR2 YSLEER. With 0 bases clipped from V and 5 bases from J, the junction kept 7 bases outside the gene matches. The DNA for the CDR3 is TGCGCCAGCAGCCAAGATTTGCCAGGGGGTGATCAGCCCCAGCATTTT. It specifies CASSQDLPGGDQPQHF.

Here the CDR3 reads CASSDSDSSYEQYF. The CDR3 DNA follows: TGTGCCAGCTCAGACTCGGACAGCTCCTACGAGCAGTACTTC. The rearrangement joins TRBV18 to TRBJ2-7; D might be TRBD1 (6 bases). Germline lookup yields CDR1 KGHSH and CDR2 LQKENI. Trimming removed 5 bases from V and 0 bases from J, with 11 bases in between. CDR3 length: 14 amino acids.

The DNA for the CDR3 is TGTGCCAGTAGTGTAACAGGGGGCGTCGGGGCAGATACGCAGTATTTT. It yields the protein CASSVTGGVGADTQYF. The chain recombines TRBV19 with TRBJ2-3, with TRBD1 identical over 9 bases. After removal of 5 bases from V and 4 bases from J, the junction contained 10 bases not matched to a gene. Per the germline V gene, CDR1 is LNHDA and CDR2 is SQIVND (reference sequence). The CDR3 totals 16 residues.

The rearrangement links TRBV25-1 to TRBJ2-7; D is perhaps TRBD2 (5 bases). The CDR3 extends over 14 amino acids. V was trimmed by 7 bases and J by 2 bases, leaving 15 bases between them. Germline CDR1 and CDR2: MGHDK and SYGVNS. CDR3 DNA: TGTGCCAGCAACGGAGCGGAGATTCCCTACGAGCAGTACTTC. As protein: CASNGAEIPYEQYF.

This clone was seen only a few times. This CDR3 is CASVPLAGGTYEQYF. In DNA, the CDR3 is TGTGCCAGCGTCCCCCTAGCGGGGGGTACCTACGAGCAGTACTTC. The chain employs TRBV2 and TRBJ2-7; 11 bases fit TRBD2. The trim removed 8 bases at V and 2 bases at J, leaving 8 bases unmatched. Germline loops: CDR1 SNHLY, CDR2 FYNNEI. The CDR3 consists of 15 residues.

J is TRBJ2-3 and V is TRBV6-5, with D hard to call. The CDR3 sequence is 13 residues long. V shed 2 bases and J shed 8 bases, with 11 bases lying between them. CDR1 is MNHEY, CDR2 SVGAGI, per germline. The CDR3 loop is CASSYERTATQYF. CDR3 nucleotides: TGTGCCAGCAGTTACGAGCGTACGGCTACGCAGTATTTT.

In its sample, this clone was seen a few times. The chain joins TRBV7-9 to TRBJ2-1; a weak D match, TRBD1 (6 bases). The ends were cut back, 4 bases at V and 0 bases at J, with 13 bases in the middle. Germline V lookup: CDR1 SEHNR, CDR2 FQNEAQ (reference sequence). The CDR3 spans 16 residues. The CDR3 is CASSSADRNSYNEQFF. CDR3 sequence (DNA): TGTGCCAGCAGCTCAGCGGACAGAAACTCCTACAATGAGCAGTTCTTC.

The gene calls are TRBV7-2 and TRBJ2-2; D may be TRBD2 (5 bases). CDR3 length: 15 amino acids. CDR1 and CDR2 from the germline V gene are SGHTA and FQGNSA. Trimming stripped 4 bases from V and 6 bases from J, with 15 bases between. CDR3 residues: CASSSIARLSGELFF. The CDR3 DNA sequence: TGTGCCAGCAGCTCCATAGCGAGACTATCCGGGGAGCTGTTTTTT.

V gene TRBV28 combines with J gene TRBJ2-3; D is perhaps TRBD1 (6 bases). Germline lookup yields CDR1 MDHEN and CDR2 SYDVKM. V lost 5 bases to trimming and J lost 1 base, with 22 bases between them. The CDR3 loop spans 18 amino acids. CDR3 in amino acids: CASSRTHRAPGGTDTQYF. Here the CDR3 DNA reads TGTGCCAGCAGTCGAACACACCGGGCCCCAGGGGGCACAGATACGCAGTATTTT.

The genes are TRBV7-8 and TRBJ2-7, with 7 bases fitting TRBD1. CDR1 and CDR2 (germline): SGHVS, FQNEAQ. The CDR3 length is 14 residues. J gave up 4 bases and V 5 bases, and 8 bases lay outside the gene matches. CDR3 coding DNA: TGTGCCAGCAGCCACCCGGGACAGAGTTACGAGCAGTACTTC. Protein: CASSHPGQSYEQYF.

This clone was picked up one time. The genes are TRBV28 and TRBJ1-5, with 9 bases fitting TRBD1. Trimming removed 5 bases from V and 5 bases from J; junction bases left unmatched: 16. The CDR3 has 18 residues. Germline assignment: CDR1 MDHEN and CDR2 SYDVKM. The CDR3 loop is CASSPPGQGGYMDQPQHF. The CDR3 bases are TGTGCCAGCAGTCCTCCGGGACAGGGAGGGTACATGGATCAGCCCCAGCATTTT.

The V gene is TRBV18, the J gene TRBJ2-1; D perhaps matches TRBD1 (5 bases). Germline CDR1 reads KGHSH; CDR2 reads LQKENI. Trimming removed 2 bases at V and 5 bases at J, with 7 bases between. This CDR3 region has 13 residues. The CDR3 DNA sequence: TGTGCCAGCTCACCAAACAGGAACAATGAGCAGTTCTTC. The encoded protein is CASSPNRNNEQFF. Supplemented by reference TRBV18 and TRBJ2-1, the full variable domain reads NAGVMQNPRHLVRRRGQEARLRCSPMKGHSHVYWYRQLPEEGLKFMVYLQKENIIDESGMPKERFSAEFPKEGPSILRIQQVVRGDSAAYFCASSPNRNNEQFFGPGTRLTVL.

V is TRBV28 and J is TRBJ2-7; D unresolved. CDR1 MDHEN and CDR2 SYDVKM come from the germline V gene. Trimming pared 6 bases from V and 2 bases from J, leaving 5 bases between. The CDR3 length is 11 residues. Written as DNA, the CDR3 is TGTGCCAGCAGCCACACCTACGAGCAGTACTTC. It specifies CASSHTYEQYF.

This CDR3 is CASSGSGTGELFF. The CDR3 DNA follows: TGTGCCAGCAGTGGTTCCGGCACCGGGGAGCTGTTTTTT. J is TRBJ2-2 and V is TRBV2; D is unresolved. The V gene's germline CDR1 is SNHLY and CDR2 FYNNEI. This CDR3 comprises 13 residues. V was shortened by 4 bases and J by 4 bases, with 7 bases between the two germline ends.

The gene calls are TRBV2 and TRBJ2-1, with 8 bases lining up with TRBD2. J was trimmed by 7 bases and V by 1 base; bases with no gene match: 9. The CDR3 totals 16 residues. Germline assignment: CDR1 SNHLY and CDR2 FYNNEI. This CDR3 reads CASSEVTGRANNEQFF. Here the CDR3 DNA reads TGTGCCAGCAGTGAAGTTACCGGGAGGGCCAATAATGAGCAGTTCTTC.

The chain employs TRBV5-5 and TRBJ2-5; possible D gene TRBD1, 6 bases. V lost 4 bases and J 4 bases, leaving 20 bases between the germline ends. The CDR3 runs 16 residues. Germline V gene sequence: CDR1 SGHKS, CDR2 YYEKEE (reference sequence). CDR3 sequence reads: CASSPTALSGVETQYF. The CDR3 DNA is TGTGCCAGCAGCCCGACCGCCCTATCAGGGGTAGAGACCCAGTACTTC.

This chain joins TRBV7-2 and TRBJ1-2; 8 bases map to TRBD1. With 10 bases clipped from V and 4 bases from J, the junction kept 8 bases outside the gene matches. There are 13 residues in the CDR3. CDR1 SGHTA and CDR2 FQGNSA come from the germline V gene. The CDR3: CATNADRGYGYTF. The CDR3 DNA sequence: TGTGCCACTAACGCCGACAGGGGCTATGGCTACACCTTC. Full variable domain (rest looked up from reference TRBV7-2 and TRBJ1-2): GAGVSQSPSNKVTEKGKDVELRCDPISGHTALYWYRQSLGQGLEFLIYFQGNSAPDKSGLPSDRFSAERTGGSVSTLTIQRTQQEDSAVYLCATNADRGYGYTFGSGTRLTVV.

The chain has TRBV9 and TRBJ1-2; 9 nucleotides line up with TRBD1. Losses at the gene ends were 0 bases for V and 7 bases for J; bases not matched to a gene: 10. The CDR3 consists of 16 residues. In germline, CDR1 is SGDLS, CDR2 YYNGEE. CDR3 sequence reads: CASSVAPSGTGSGYTF. The CDR3 DNA follows: TGTGCCAGCAGCGTAGCTCCCTCCGGGACAGGGTCTGGCTACACCTTC. Using reference TRBV9 and TRBJ1-2 for the parts outside the CDR3, the full variable domain is DSGVTQTPKHLITATGQRVTLRCSPRSGDLSVYWYQQSLDQGLQFLIQYYNGEERAKGNILERFSAQQFPDLHSELNLSSLELGDSALYFCASSVAPSGTGSGYTFGSGTRLTVV.

The chain couples TRBV15 to TRBJ2-2; D call uncertain. Trimming took off 1 base at V and 1 base at J, with 4 bases between the two ends. Germline CDR1 and CDR2: LNHNV and YYDKDF (reference sequence). The CDR3 contains 14 residues. The chain's CDR3 is CATSRAVNTGELFF. The CDR3 DNA is TGTGCCACCAGCAGAGCAGTGAACACCGGGGAGCTGTTTTTT. Filled out from reference TRBV15 and TRBJ2-2, the complete variable domain reads DAMVIQNPRYQVTQFGKPVTLSCSQTLNHNVMYWYQQKSSQAPKLLFHYYDKDFNNEADTPDNFQSRRPNTSFCFLDIRSPGLGDTAMYLCATSRAVNTGELFFGEGSRLTVL.

On this clone: Compared with germline, one end of the junction differs, possibly owing to a read error. The rearrangement uses TRBV7-9 and TRBJ2-7; D perhaps matches TRBD2 (7 bases). The CDR3 consists of 14 residues. The germline V gene encodes CDR1 SEHNR and CDR2 FQNEAQ (reference sequence). This chain's CDR3 is CSSSFEGGAYEQYF. The CDR3 DNA reads TGTTCCAGCAGCTTTGAAGGGGGGGCCTACGAGCAGTACTTC.

The chain combines TRBV5-6 with TRBJ1-2, with D tentatively TRBD1 (5 bases). With 4 bases removed from V and 8 bases from J, the gap between germline ends came to 15 bases. Germline loops: CDR1 SGHDT, CDR2 YYEEEE. This CDR3 spans 13 amino acids. The CDR3 coding sequence is TGTGCCAGCAGCCTGGTCGGGGGAATAGGCTACACCTTC. Encoded protein: CASSLVGGIGYTF.

The V gene is TRBV7-9, the J gene TRBJ2-3, with 7 positions matching TRBD1. The CDR3 length is 15 residues. Looked up from germline, CDR1 is SEHNR and CDR2 is FQNEAQ (reference sequence). Trimming took 3 bases from V and 2 from J; bases not matched to a gene: 5. The CDR3 DNA reads TGTGCCAGCAGCTTGACAGGGTACGACACAGATACGCAGTATTTT. This translates into CASSLTGYDTDTQYF. Complete variable domain (other parts from reference TRBV7-9 and TRBJ2-3): DTGVSQNPRHKITKRGQNVTFRCDPISEHNRLYWYRQTLGQGPEFLTYFQNEAQLEKSRLLSDRFSAERPKGSFSTLEIQRTEQGDSAMYLCASSLTGYDTDTQYFGPGTRLTVL.

This rearrangement joins TRBV28 to TRBJ1-2; D is uncertain. The CDR3 is made up of 15 amino acids. V shed 0 bases and J shed 2 bases, with 10 bases lying between them. In germline, CDR1 is MDHEN, CDR2 SYDVKM. The CDR3 reads CASSLWSEPNYGYTF. In nucleotides, the CDR3 is TGTGCCAGCAGTTTATGGTCAGAACCGAACTATGGCTACACCTTC.